These T cell receptor beta chains were read from a single sample in a study of blood T cell repertoires in COVID-19. Assay: immunoSEQ multiplex PCR; the TCRdb copy retains only in-frame clones and omits some. The sample lists 200,000 to 300,000 clones, 84% seen once, with around 4% in the top ten. The sample consisted of peripheral blood. These receptors originate from a man aged 45-60 years with acute or convalescent COVID-19. The CDR3 runs from the conserved cysteine through the conserved F or W. D genes are given only for firm matches. Size is stated for part of the rows, as once, few or many counts, or as a class when the clone is expanded.

abundance: .
d_gene: TRBD1
j_gene: TRBJ1-4
v_gene: TRBV7-8
CDR3aa: CASSTRTGGHEKLFF
CDR3nt: TGTGCCAGCAGCACCAGGACAGGGGGACACGAAAAACTGTTTTTT

abundance: .
d_gene: TRBD2
j_gene: TRBJ2-2
v_gene: TRBV27
CDR3aa: CASTQVGASGNTGELFF
CDR3nt: TGTGCCAGCACCCAGGTGGGAGCTAGCGGGAACACCGGGGAGCTGTTTTTT

abundance: .
d_gene: .
j_gene: TRBJ1-5
v_gene: TRBV7-3
CDR3aa: CASSLRDNQPQHF
CDR3nt: TGTGCCAGCAGCTTAAGAGACAATCAGCCCCAGCATTTT

abundance: .
d_gene: TRBD2
j_gene: TRBJ2-2
v_gene: TRBV5-1
CDR3aa: CASSLSSGGAVGELFF
CDR3nt: TGCGCCAGCAGCTTGTCCAGCGGGGGGGCTGTCGGGGAGCTGTTTTTT

abundance: .
d_gene: .
j_gene: TRBJ2-5
v_gene: TRBV11-2
CDR3aa: CASSLGSGERETQYF
CDR3nt: TGTGCCAGCAGCTTAGGATCAGGGGAAAGAGAGACCCAGTACTTC

abundance: .
d_gene: .
j_gene: TRBJ1-6
v_gene: TRBV27
CDR3aa: CASRPWTMDSPLHF
CDR3nt: TGTGCCAGCAGGCCGTGGACAATGGATTCACCCCTCCACTTT

abundance: .
d_gene: .
j_gene: TRBJ2-2
v_gene: TRBV5-6
CDR3aa: CASSLHRSSSYTGELFF
CDR3nt: TGTGCCAGCAGCTTGCACAGAAGTTCGAGTTACACCGGGGAGCTGTTTTTT

abundance: .
d_gene: TRBD1
j_gene: TRBJ1-2
v_gene: TRBV30
CDR3aa: CAWRKQGARPNYGYTF
CDR3nt: TGTGCCTGGAGGAAACAGGGGGCTAGGCCAAACTATGGCTACACCTTC

abundance: .
d_gene: .
j_gene: TRBJ2-4
v_gene: TRBV10-3
CDR3aa: CAISVDLAKNIQYF
CDR3nt: TGTGCCATCAGCGTGGACTTAGCCAAAAACATTCAGTACTTC

abundance: few
d_gene: .
j_gene: TRBJ1-4
v_gene: TRBV19
CDR3aa: CASSIRSGYEKLFF
CDR3nt: TGTGCCAGTAGTATCCGTTCAGGGTATGAAAAACTGTTTTTT

abundance: few
d_gene: .
j_gene: TRBJ2-7
v_gene: TRBV11-3
CDR3aa: CASSSTQAGYEQYF
CDR3nt: TGTGCCAGCAGCTCAACCCAAGCGGGCTACGAGCAGTACTTC

abundance: few
d_gene: .
j_gene: TRBJ2-7
v_gene: TRBV3-1/TRBV3-2
CDR3aa: CASSTLSSGPSYEQYF
CDR3nt: TGTGCCAGCAGCACCCTAAGTAGCGGTCCCTCCTACGAGCAGTACTTC

abundance: .
d_gene: TRBD1
j_gene: TRBJ2-7
v_gene: TRBV6-4
CDR3aa: CASSDKDRDEQYF
CDR3nt: TGTGCCAGCAGTGACAAGGACAGGGACGAGCAGTACTTC

abundance: once
d_gene: .
j_gene: TRBJ2-7
v_gene: TRBV12-3/TRBV12-4
CDR3aa: CASTGKFRDEQYF
CDR3nt: TGTGCCAGCACCGGTAAATTCAGGGACGAGCAGTACTTC

abundance: .
d_gene: .
j_gene: TRBJ2-5
v_gene: TRBV7-7
CDR3aa: CASSLNLATGETQYF
CDR3nt: TGTGCTAGCAGCTTAAATCTAGCAACGGGAGAGACCCAGTACTTC